What follows describes a single T cell receptor beta chain. TCRdb keeps only in-frame clones here, not all; method: immunoSEQ multiplex PCR. This sample yields approximately 110,000 clones, of which around 81% are seen a single time; about 4.7% belongs to the top ten. These data come from a study of blood T cell repertoires in COVID-19. J gave up 1 base and V 5 bases, and 7 bases lay outside the gene matches. Per germline, CDR1 MGHDK and CDR2 SYGVNS. The CDR3 contains 16 residues. Sequencing input: peripheral blood. The origin of this receptor is a human donor in a cohort sampled during active or convalescent COVID-19. The V call is TRBV25-1, the J call TRBJ1-2; 10 bases match TRBD1. The CDR3 DNA reads TGTGCCAGCAGTTCACCCCGGGACAGGGGTAACTATGGCTACACCTTC. Its translation: CASSSPRDRGNYGYTF.